A selection of T cell receptor beta chains follows, all from one sample in a study of Graves' ophthalmopathy and Graves' hyperthyroidism. One entry per CDR3 protein results from TCRdb running MiXCR on the multiplex PCR reads. The repertoire includes 500,000 to 600,000 distinct CDR3 sequences, approximately 35% of them detected once, and about 4% sits in the top ten. Input material: peripheral blood or thyroid tissue (not recorded which). These TCRs come from an adult man with Graves' hyperthyroidism. Both conserved end residues are trimmed from each CDR3. Clone size appears in some rows only: once, few, many, or a class for an expanded clone.

j_call v_call cdr3_length clone_size cdr3_aa
- TRBV11-2 10 - ASSGAYNEQF
TRBJ2-7 TRBV19 10 - ASRQGMDEQY
TRBJ1-4 TRBV20-1 11 - SAREATNEKLS
TRBJ2-5 TRBV18 11 many ASSPGTEETQY
TRBJ2-7 TRBV7-2 13 many ASSLALGAGFEQY
TRBJ2-5 TRBV19 13 many ASSRGAGGQETQY
TRBJ2-7 TRBV11-1 13 - ASSLANRGDYEQY
TRBJ1-2 TRBV2 12 many ASSIGQGSYGYT
TRBJ1-2 TRBV7-9 11 many ASSITGLDGYT
TRBJ2-3 TRBV10-3 13 - AISVAESSTDTQY
TRBJ1-1 TRBV28 10 few ASSDREVAAF
TRBJ2-5 TRBV7-9 12 - ASGPRQGRETQY
TRBJ1-4 TRBV19 13 - ASSIGQGANEKLF
TRBJ1-5 TRBV7-9 16 - ASSLALSGQGFFQPQH
TRBJ1-2 TRBV7-6 12 - ASSGLTGPYGYT
TRBJ1-6 TRBV2 12 - ASWTGRLNSPLH
TRBJ1-2 TRBV2 12 many ASSEGVLNYGYT
TRBJ1-1 TRBV7-9 13 once ASSLPTGMNTETF
TRBJ1-5 TRBV20-1 12 many SAGGTGGNQPQH
- TRBV20-1 10 - SASKRYNEQF
TRBJ2-3 TRBV12-3/TRBV12-4 11 few ATSGQGSDTQY
TRBJ1-1 TRBV4-2 12 many ASSQDLGGTEAF
TRBJ1-2 TRBV6-6 12 - ASSYLGQNYGCT
TRBJ2-3 TRBV24-1 14 - ASSTAPQGLTDTQY
TRBJ1-5 TRBV11-2 16 - ASSPRVRRSGSNQPQH
TRBJ2-5 TRBV2 9 - ARRTGETQY
TRBJ2-5 TRBV10-3 10 many AISAQWETQY
TRBJ1-1 TRBV5-1 11 - ASREGGFTEAF
TRBJ2-5 TRBV19 14 - ASRGGAAAKQETQY
TRBJ2-5 TRBV6-4 11 many ASSDAPQETQY
TRBJ2-7 TRBV10-3 13 - AISEGTSGTGEQY
TRBJ1-3 TRBV6-1 12 - ASSETRRGNTIY
TRBJ1-5 TRBV4-1 12 many ASSPNRGKQPQH
TRBJ2-7 TRBV19 13 - ASSIITGPSYEQY
TRBJ2-7 TRBV20-1 11 - SARDGTVNEQY
TRBJ1-5 TRBV10-3 14 few ASRTGGIQPNQPQH
TRBJ1-6 TRBV20-1 13 many SASIPGGRLSPLH
TRBJ2-2 TRBV10-3 15 - AISESTVAGTAGELF
TRBJ1-2 TRBV11-2 11 many ASSLGSIYGYT
TRBJ1-1 TRBV7-2 11 - ASSGAGVSEAF
TRBJ1-2 TRBV20-1 12 many SARRPERVYGYT
TRBJ1-3 TRBV28 10 - ASSLNDYTIY
TRBJ2-2 TRBV5-1 12 - TSSFGLDTGELF
TRBJ1-2 TRBV7-9 11 once ASSLKAGAGYT
TRBJ2-7 TRBV2 10 many ASSRNGLEQY
TRBJ1-1 TRBV12-3/TRBV12-4 14 - ASSLGGGHSNTEAF